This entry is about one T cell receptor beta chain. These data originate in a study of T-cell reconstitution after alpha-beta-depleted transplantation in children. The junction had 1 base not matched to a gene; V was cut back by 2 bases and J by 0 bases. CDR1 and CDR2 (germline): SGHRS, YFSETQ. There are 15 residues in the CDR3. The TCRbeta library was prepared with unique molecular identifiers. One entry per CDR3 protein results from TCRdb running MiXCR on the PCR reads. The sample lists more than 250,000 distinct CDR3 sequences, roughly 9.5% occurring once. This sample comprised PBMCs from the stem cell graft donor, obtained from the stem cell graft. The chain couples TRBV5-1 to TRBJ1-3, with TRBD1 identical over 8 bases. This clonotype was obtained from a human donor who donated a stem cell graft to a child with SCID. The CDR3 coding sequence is TGCGCCAGCAGCTTCGACAGGGGCTCTGGAAACACCATATATTTT. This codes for CASSFDRGSGNTIYF.